Listed below are T cell receptor beta chains from one sample, sequenced in a study of blood T cell repertoires in COVID-19. The assay was immunoSEQ multiplex PCR, and TCRdb's table has in-frame clones only and misses some. This table has about 220,000 clones, around 86% appearing once. Sequencing was done on a sample of peripheral blood. These receptors all stem from a young man who had recovered from COVID-19. The CDR3 runs from the conserved cysteine through the conserved F or W. A D gene is named only where the DNA matches it firmly. The size entry is marked missing in some rows and otherwise reads once, few, many or a size class.

TRBJ2-3	TRBV9	.	TRBD2	CASSALKRGGTDTQYF	TGTGCCAGCAGCGCTCTGAAGCGGGGGGGCACAGATACGCAGTATTTT
TRBJ1-2	TRBV5-8	.	TRBD1	CASSIPTGGDGYTF	TGTGCCAGCAGCATACCCACAGGGGGAGATGGCTACACCTTC
TRBJ2-4	TRBV4-2	.	TRBD2	CASSQDKSGGPQNIQYF	TGTGCCAGCAGCCAAGATAAGAGCGGGGGGCCTCAAAACATTCAGTACTTC
TRBJ1-1	TRBV19	.	TRBD1	CARTGVAFF	TGTGCCAGGACAGGGGTGGCTTTCTTT
TRBJ1-1	TRBV7-9	.	.	CASSFAGLDTEAFF	TGTGCCAGCAGCTTCGCAGGCTTGGACACTGAAGCTTTCTTT
TRBJ2-2	TRBV20-1	.	.	CSAQRAGELFF	TGCAGTGCCCAGCGGGCCGGGGAGCTGTTTTTT
TRBJ1-6	TRBV20-1	.	.	CSASLAPTGTYNSPLHF	TGCAGTGCTAGTCTTGCACCCACAGGAACCTATAATTCACCCCTCCACTTT
TRBJ2-3	TRBV9	.	.	CASSRHGGGYTDTQYF	TGTGCCAGCAGCCGCCATGGGGGGGGCTATACAGATACGCAGTATTTT
TRBJ2-5	TRBV13	.	TRBD2	CASSRLAGAVETQYF	TGTGCCAGCAGCAGACTAGCGGGGGCCGTAGAGACCCAGTACTTC
TRBJ2-3	TRBV4-2	few	TRBD2	CASSQEGGTSGITTAQYF	TGTGCCAGCAGCCAAGAGGGTGGGACTAGCGGAATAACGACTGCGCAGTATTTT
TRBJ2-3	TRBV5-1	.	.	CASSYSTGVADTQYF	TGCGCCAGCAGCTATTCGACAGGAGTAGCAGATACGCAGTATTTT
TRBJ2-7	TRBV19	.	.	CASSINWQSGARDEQYF	TGTGCCAGTAGTATTAACTGGCAGAGTGGGGCTAGGGACGAGCAGTACTTC
TRBJ1-5	TRBV7-9	.	.	CASSLGQINQPQHF	TGTGCCAGCAGCTTAGGGCAGATCAATCAGCCCCAGCATTTT
TRBJ2-7	TRBV2	.	TRBD2	CASSEYLLAGVYEQYF	TGTGCCAGCAGTGAATACCTACTGGCGGGGGTCTACGAGCAGTACTTC
TRBJ1-1	TRBV6-2/TRBV6-3	.	TRBD1	CASSYSPWDRVHTEAFF	TGTGCCAGCAGTTACTCACCTTGGGACAGGGTACACACTGAAGCTTTCTTT
TRBJ1-1	TRBV3-1/TRBV3-2	.	TRBD1	CASSQEDRQGPTFF	TGTGCCAGCAGCCAAGAGGATCGACAGGGACCCACTTTCTTT
TRBJ2-5	TRBV5-1	few	TRBD1	CASSISQGAGETQYF	TGCGCCAGCAGCATATCCCAGGGGGCAGGAGAGACCCAGTACTTC
TRBJ1-1	TRBV15	.	.	CATSSSGPEAFF	TGTGCCACCAGCAGCTCAGGTCCTGAAGCTTTCTTT
TRBJ2-5	TRBV4-2	.	TRBD1	CASSQDQGAGETQYF	TGTGCCAGCAGCCAAGACCAGGGGGCGGGGGAGACCCAGTACTTC
TRBJ2-1	TRBV5-6	.	TRBD2	CASSSQGLAGPSYNEQFF	TGTGCCAGCAGCTCTCAAGGACTAGCGGGTCCCTCCTACAATGAGCAGTTCTTC
TRBJ2-2	TRBV10-1	once	.	CASSDTWFGELFF	TGCGCCAGCAGTGATACTTGGTTCGGGGAGCTGTTTTTT
TRBJ2-1	TRBV6-2/TRBV6-3	.	TRBD2	CASSYWASGLSYNEQFF	TGTGCCAGCAGTTACTGGGCTAGCGGGCTCTCCTACAATGAGCAGTTCTTC
TRBJ1-6	TRBV10-2	.	.	CASSSQRSSYNSPLHF	TGCGCCAGCAGTAGCCAGAGGAGCTCCTATAATTCACCCCTCCACTTT
TRBJ2-5	TRBV4-1	.	TRBD2	CASSQGMTAGAETQYF	TGCGCCAGCAGCCAAGGGATGACAGCGGGGGCAGAGACCCAGTACTTC
TRBJ2-7	TRBV6-5	.	.	CASSLGGAQTYEQYF	TGTGCCAGCAGTCTAGGCGGGGCCCAAACCTACGAGCAGTACTTC
TRBJ1-1	TRBV6-5	.	.	CASSYLTRDTEAFF	TGTGCCAGCAGTTACCTGACCAGGGACACTGAAGCTTTCTTT
TRBJ2-2	TRBV6-6	once	.	CASSYSPRNTGELFF	TGTGCCAGCAGTTACTCCCCCAGAAACACCGGGGAGCTGTTTTTT
TRBJ1-2	TRBV7-9	.	.	CASSSSGATRGPNYGYTF	TGTGCCAGCAGCTCTAGTGGGGCGACGCGGGGGCCGAACTATGGCTACACCTTC